The 5 T cell receptor beta chains listed next were all sequenced from one sample in a study of T cell responses to AZD1222 COVID-19 vaccine. Profiled with immunoSEQ multiplex PCR; TCRdb holds only in-frame clones, not every one. The data contain 91,000 or so clones, more than 85% of them singletons. The starting material was peripheral blood, obtained 28 days after the second AZD1222 dose. The source is an adult who received the AZD1222 COVID-19 vaccine.

This chain joins TRBV7-9 and TRBJ1-2; D perhaps matches TRBD1 (5 bases). This CDR3 has 18 residues. With 1 base removed from V and 4 bases from J, the gap between germline ends came to 22 bases. Per germline, CDR1 SEHNR and CDR2 FQNEAQ (reference sequence). CDR3 amino acids: CASSLEWLRGSTTYGYTF. The CDR3 DNA reads as TGTGCCAGCAGCTTAGAATGGTTGAGGGGCAGCACAACCTATGGCTACACCTTC.

The chain combines TRBV3-1 (or the pseudogene TRBV3-2) with TRBJ1-1; tentative D call: TRBD1 (5 bases). From germline, CDR1 is LGHDT and CDR2 YNNKEL (reference sequence). The V and J ends lost 4 bases and 8 bases respectively, with 17 bases between them. The CDR3 contains 14 residues. The chain's CDR3 is CASSPGTSRWEAFF. CDR3 bases: TGTGCCAGCAGCCCGGGGACCTCGAGATGGGAAGCTTTCTTT.

This clone was detected only once. This rearrangement joins TRBV6-5 to TRBJ1-2; TRBD1 matches 8 bases. Germline assignment: CDR1 MNHEY and CDR2 SVGAGI. The CDR3 is 14 residues long. V shed 5 bases, J shed 2 bases, and the junction held 4 bases outside the gene matches. The CDR3 is CASSTDRANYGYTF. In DNA, the CDR3 is TGTGCCAGCAGTACGGACAGGGCGAACTATGGCTACACCTTC.

Only one count was recorded for this clone. This rearrangement joins TRBV5-4 to TRBJ2-5; 7 bases align to TRBD2. The CDR3 length is 14 residues. J lost 5 bases, V lost 4 bases, and 8 bases had no gene match. Per germline, CDR1 SGHNT and CDR2 YYREEE (reference sequence). The CDR3 sequence is CASSPGAGVETQYF. The CDR3 DNA is TGTGCCAGCAGCCCTGGGGCGGGGGTGGAGACCCAGTACTTC.

The V gene is TRBV5-1, the J gene TRBJ1-1; no clear D. CDR1 and CDR2 (germline): SGHRS, YFSETQ. CDR3 length: 18 residues. The germline V and J ends were trimmed by 4 bases and 6 bases, with 28 bases remaining between them. CDR3 bases: TGCGCCAGCAGCCCACGATCGACCGCCGTAGGGAGACTAGCTGAAGCTTTCTTT. Residues: CASSPRSTAVGRLAEAFF.